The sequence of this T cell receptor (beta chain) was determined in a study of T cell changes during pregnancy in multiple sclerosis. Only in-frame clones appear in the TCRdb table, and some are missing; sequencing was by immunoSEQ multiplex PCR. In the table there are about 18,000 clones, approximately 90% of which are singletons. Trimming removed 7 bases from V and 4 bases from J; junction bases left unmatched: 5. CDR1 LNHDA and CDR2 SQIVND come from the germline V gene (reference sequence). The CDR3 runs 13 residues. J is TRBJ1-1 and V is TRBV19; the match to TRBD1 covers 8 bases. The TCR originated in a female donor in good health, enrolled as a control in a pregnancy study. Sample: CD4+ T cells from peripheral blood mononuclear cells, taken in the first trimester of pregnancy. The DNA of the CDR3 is TGTGCCAGTACCAAGGACAGGGCCACTGAAGCTTTCTTT. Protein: CASTKDRATEAFF.